The rows below give T cell receptor beta chains drawn from one sample of a study of cytomegalovirus exposure and HLA in healthy donors. Sequencing used immunoSEQ multiplex PCR; TCRdb keeps in-frame clones, though not all of them. Here the sample spans about 120,000 clones, about three quarters being singletons. The sample comprised PBMCs. These receptor sequences come from a female donor in good health and CMV-seronegative. The CDR3 runs from the conserved cysteine through the conserved F or W. D genes are given only for firm matches. The size of a clone is reported for some rows only, either as once, few or many, or as a class for expanded clones.

NA	16	NA	TRBV5-1	TRBJ1-6	TGCGCCAGCAGCTTGGTACCCGGTGACAATAATTCACCCCTCCACTTT	CASSLVPGDNNSPLHF
TRBD2	16	NA	TRBV9	TRBJ2-5	TGTGCCAGCAGCGTAGGCCCTAGCGGGGGGGAAGAGACCCAGTACTTC	CASSVGPSGGEETQYF
NA	11	few	TRBV5-1	TRBJ2-7	TGCGCCAGCAGCTTGACGGGCGAGCAGTACTTC	CASSLTGEQYF
TRBD1	15	NA	TRBV7-9	TRBJ2-1	TGTGCCAGCAGCCGGGACAGGGGCTCCTACAATGAGCAGTTCTTC	CASSRDRGSYNEQFF
TRBD1	13	few	TRBV6-5	TRBJ1-2	TGTGCCAGCAAAATCCCGGGACAGGGGATTTACACCTTC	CASKIPGQGIYTF
TRBD1	16	NA	TRBV6-6	TRBJ2-7	TGTGCCAGCAGGGAGGTTACGGACAGGCATGTCTACGAGCAGTACTTC	CASREVTDRHVYEQYF
NA	13	few	TRBV5-6	TRBJ1-5	TGTGCCAGCAGCCCGGCAGGGCATCAGCCCCAGCATTTT	CASSPAGHQPQHF
NA	15	NA	TRBV7-2	TRBJ2-7	TGTGCCAGCAGCCCGAGGGTCGCCGGGGGCTACGAGCAGTACTTC	CASSPRVAGGYEQYF
NA	12	NA	TRBV6-1	TRBJ2-2	TGTGCCAGCAGTCCCCGTACCGGGGAGCTGTTTTTT	CASSPRTGELFF
TRBD1	16	NA	TRBV7-6	TRBJ1-6	TGTGCCAGCAGCTTAGCGGGTCAGGGGGCCAGTTCACCCCTCCACTTT	CASSLAGQGASSPLHF
NA	13	NA	TRBV13	TRBJ2-5	TGTGCCAGCAGCCGGCAGGGGAGAGAGACCCAGTACTTC	CASSRQGRETQYF
TRBD1	17	once	TRBV2	TRBJ2-7	TGTGCCAGCAGTAGGACAGGGGTGGGGGCTGGGGTCTACGAGCAGTACTTC	CASSRTGVGAGVYEQYF
NA	13	NA	TRBV18	TRBJ1-1	TGTGCCAGCTGCCGCGGGTTGGGCACTGAAGCTTTCTTT	CASCRGLGTEAFF
NA	15	NA	TRBV19	TRBJ1-5	TGTGCCAGTAGTATAAGGGGCCGGACGGATCAGCCCCAGCATTTT	CASSIRGRTDQPQHF
NA	15	NA	TRBV5-4	TRBJ2-1	TGTGCCAGCAGCCTGCGGCTAGCAGATTACAATGAGCAGTTCTTC	CASSLRLADYNEQFF
NA	12	NA	TRBV7-9	TRBJ1-2	TGTGCCAGCAGCTTAGATGAGAGGAGCTACACCTTC	CASSLDERSYTF
TRBD1	13	NA	TRBV6-5	TRBJ2-7	TGTGCCAGCAGTTTACAAACAGGGGGCGAGCAGTACTTC	CASSLQTGGEQYF
NA	13	NA	TRBV5-8	TRBJ1-2	TGTGCCAGCAACCCCGATCGGGGCTATGGCTACACCTTC	CASNPDRGYGYTF
NA	14	few	TRBV7-9	TRBJ2-3	TGTGCCAGCAGCTTAGAGACTAGGCAAGATACGCAGTATTTT	CASSLETRQDTQYF
NA	13	NA	TRBV7-9	TRBJ2-1	TGTGCCAGCAGCTTACCAGGGGCCGAGGAGCAGTTCTTC	CASSLPGAEEQFF
NA	15	NA	TRBV4-1	TRBJ2-7	TGCGCCAGCAGCCAAGAACGGGGGATGGTTTACGAGCAGTACTTC	CASSQERGMVYEQYF
NA	15	few	TRBV5-5	TRBJ2-1	TGTGCCAGCAGCTCCTTGGGTGGGCCATACAATGAGCAGTTCTTC	CASSSLGGPYNEQFF
NA	17	NA	TRBV27	TRBJ2-1	TGTGCCAGCAGTTTAAGAGGGCTAGCTGGGCGGCTCAATGAGCAGTTCTTC	CASSLRGLAGRLNEQFF
NA	22	NA	TRBV4-1	TRBJ1-2	TGCGCCAGCAGCCAAAGAATTATATCGGGGGGCAGGGAGGTAGGGACGAACTATGGCTACACCTTC	CASSQRIISGGREVGTNYGYTF
TRBD2	12	NA	TRBV7-9	TRBJ2-1	TGTGCCAGCAGCTCGGGGGGTTTTGAGCAGTTCTTC	CASSSGGFEQFF
NA	14	NA	TRBV6-1	TRBJ1-2	TGTGCCAGCAAAGAGGGGGTGGGCCTTTATGGCTACACCTTC	CASKEGVGLYGYTF
TRBD1	15	NA	TRBV7-7	TRBJ2-1	TGTGCTAGCAGCCCAGGACAGGGGGCTCCCTATGAGCAGTTCTTC	CASSPGQGAPYEQFF
TRBD2	13	NA	TRBV2	TRBJ2-2	TGTGCCGGAGGGACTATCGGCTCCGGGGAGCTGTTTTTT	CAGGTIGSGELFF
TRBD1	18	NA	TRBV5-5	TRBJ1-2	TGTGCCAGCAGCATCAGACCGGGACAGGGGGTTTCTAACTATGGCTACACCTTC	CASSIRPGQGVSNYGYTF
TRBD2	15	few	TRBV7-2	TRBJ2-5	TGTGCCAGCAGCTTATTCACTAGCGGGGAAGAGACCCAGTACTTC	CASSLFTSGEETQYF
NA	16	NA	TRBV6-1	TRBJ2-5	TGTGCCAGCAGTGAAGGATGGAGGGGGCAGCAAGAGACCCAGTACTTC	CASSEGWRGQQETQYF
NA	14	NA	TRBV9	TRBJ1-3	TGTGCCAGCAGCAAAATAGAATCGGGAAACACCATATATTTT	CASSKIESGNTIYF
NA	12	NA	TRBV6-5	TRBJ1-2	TGTGCCAGCAGTTCCCTAATGTCTGGCTACACCTTC	CASSSLMSGYTF
TRBD2	13	NA	TRBV29-1	TRBJ2-5	TGCAGCGTTGTCTCAGCGGGGCAAGAGACCCAGTACTTC	CSVVSAGQETQYF
TRBD2	14	few	TRBV5-4	TRBJ2-1	TGTGCCAGCAGCTTCCGCGGGGGATACAATGAGCAGTTCTTC	CASSFRGGYNEQFF
TRBD2	15	many	TRBV4-2	TRBJ2-5	TGTGCCAGCAGCCAAGAGCGGGGGGGCCAAGAGACCCAGTACTTC	CASSQERGGQETQYF
NA	14	NA	TRBV30	TRBJ2-7	TGTGCCTGGAGCGGGCGGACTGGTACCTACGAGCAGTACTTC	CAWSGRTGTYEQYF
TRBD1	15	NA	TRBV5-1	TRBJ2-1	TGCGCCAGCAGCTTGGAGGGACAGCAATACAATGAGCAGTTCTTC	CASSLEGQQYNEQFF
TRBD2	17	NA	TRBV27	TRBJ2-7	TGTGCCAGCAGTCCGCCCCAACTAGCGGGGGGCACCTACGAGCAGTACTTC	CASSPPQLAGGTYEQYF
TRBD2	18	NA	TRBV4-2	TRBJ2-3	TGTGCCAGCAGCCAAGAATTTTTTACTAGCGGGACGACAGATACGCAGTATTTT	CASSQEFFTSGTTDTQYF
NA	12	few	TRBV2	TRBJ1-1	TGTGCCAGCAGCAGACAGACCACTGAAGCTTTCTTT	CASSRQTTEAFF
TRBD1	15	NA	TRBV27	TRBJ2-7	TGTGCCAGCAGTTTAGGGACAGGGGGCATCTACGAGCAGTACTTC	CASSLGTGGIYEQYF
NA	13	NA	TRBV27	TRBJ2-3	TGTGCCAGCAGTCCCCACCGCGGAGATACGCAGTATTTT	CASSPHRGDTQYF
NA	17	NA	TRBV28	TRBJ1-1	TGTGCCAGCAGCTCCCCGGGAGGCAGCCACATGAACACTGAAGCTTTCTTT	CASSSPGGSHMNTEAFF
NA	12	once	TRBV7-9	TRBJ1-1	TGTTCCAGCAGCTTGATCCCGCGTGAAGCTTTCTTT	CSSSLIPREAFF
NA	15	NA	TRBV6-1	TRBJ1-5	TGTGCCAGCAGCCGCCTGAGGTATAGCAATCAGCCCCAGCATTTT	CASSRLRYSNQPQHF
TRBD2	17	NA	TRBV9	TRBJ2-5	TGTGCCAGCAGCGTAGGAGTAGCGGGGGGGAAACAAGAGACCCAGTACTTC	CASSVGVAGGKQETQYF
TRBD1	15	few	TRBV7-6	TRBJ1-3	TGTGCCAGCAGCTTAGAGACAGGGGTCGGAAACACCATATATTTT	CASSLETGVGNTIYF
NA	13	NA	TRBV11-2	TRBJ2-1	TGTGCCAGCAGCAAATCACAGGTTAATGAGCAGTTCTTC	CASSKSQVNEQFF
TRBD1	15	NA	TRBV6-1	TRBJ2-4	TGTGCCAGCAGTGGTCAGGGGGTTACCAAAAACATTCAGTACTTC	CASSGQGVTKNIQYF
NA	13	once	TRBV30	TRBJ2-7	TGTGCCGGCCTAGGGGGTTCCTACTACGAGCAGTACTTC	CAGLGGSYYEQYF
NA	12	few	TRBV6-6	TRBJ1-1	TGTGCCAGCAGCTTGGGCAGGCATAAAGCTTTCTTT	CASSLGRHKAFF
TRBD1	15	few	TRBV13	TRBJ1-1	TGTGCCAGCAGCGGAGGAGGGGGCGTTAACACTGAAGCTTTCTTT	CASSGGGGVNTEAFF
TRBD1	16	once	TRBV7-9	TRBJ1-2	TGTGCCAGCAGCTCGACTGGACAGGGCGCTAACTATGGCTACACCTTC	CASSSTGQGANYGYTF
TRBD1	13	NA	TRBV7-9	TRBJ1-2	TGTGCCAGCAGCCAAGACAGGGGAGATGGCTACACCTTC	CASSQDRGDGYTF
NA	14	once	TRBV29-1	TRBJ2-4	TGCAGCGTACGGACTACGCTAGCCAAAAACATTCAGTACTTC	CSVRTTLAKNIQYF
NA	18	NA	TRBV19	TRBJ2-5	TGTGCCAGTAGTATGAATTTGGGTGGGCAGGGGAATTGGGAGACCCAGTACTTC	CASSMNLGGQGNWETQYF
TRBD1	15	NA	TRBV7-9	TRBJ2-7	TGTGCCAGCAGCGACCGGACAGGGGCTACCTACGAGCAGTACTTC	CASSDRTGATYEQYF
NA	13	NA	TRBV29-1	TRBJ1-2	TGCAGCGCCCCGACTACAGGGAACTATGGCTACACCTTC	CSAPTTGNYGYTF
NA	12	NA	TRBV5-4	TRBJ2-7	TGTGCCAGCAGCTTGGAAAAGCGCGAGCAGTACTTC	CASSLEKREQYF